A selection of T cell receptor beta chains follows, all from one sample in a study of shared clonotypes between healthy human individuals. The method was immunoSEQ multiplex PCR; TCRdb's version includes in-frame clones alone and lacks a portion of them. The sample lists 2 million to 2.5 million clones; under 97% were seen once. The sample taken for sequencing was naive CD4+ T cells sorted from blood. Receptors originate from a young man in good health. Each CDR3 is given with its conserved first and last residue. D genes are given only for firm matches. Clone size is given for some rows only: seen once, a few or many times, or a class if the clone is expanded.

TRBV7-2	-	TRBJ2-7	-	TGTGCCAGCAGCTTAGTAGGGTTCAACGAGCAGTACTTC	CASSLVGFNEQYF
TRBV5-6	-	TRBJ2-1	-	TGTGCCAGCAGCTTGAAGACGATCTCCTACAATGAGCAGTTCTTC	CASSLKTISYNEQFF
TRBV7-9	-	TRBJ1-2	-	TGTGCCAGCAGCTTAGCGGCCCAACCCGGGTCCCAATATGGCTACACCTTC	CASSLAAQPGSQYGYTF
TRBV11-2	-	TRBJ1-2	TRBD1	TGTGCCAGCAGCCCGTTGGACAGGAATAACTATGGCTACACCTTC	CASSPLDRNNYGYTF
TRBV6-1	-	TRBJ1-5	TRBD1	TGTGCCAGCAGCCCGACAGGGGGAAAAGGCCAGCCCCAGCATTTT	CASSPTGGKGQPQHF
TRBV10-3	-	TRBJ2-1	-	TGTGCCATCAGTGAGATCAATGAGCAGTTCTTC	CAISEINEQFF
TRBV4-2	-	TRBJ1-2	TRBD1	TGTGCCAGCAGCCAGACGGGACAGGTAACTTCCTATGGCTACACCTTC	CASSQTGQVTSYGYTF
TRBV5-6	-	TRBJ2-3	TRBD1	TGTGCCAGCAGCAGGAATGGACAGGGTATCGCAGATACGCAGTATTTT	CASSRNGQGIADTQYF
TRBV7-9	-	TRBJ1-2	TRBD1	TGTGCCAGCAGCTTATCACCGGGACAGAACTATGGCTACACCTTC	CASSLSPGQNYGYTF
TRBV19	-	TRBJ1-2	-	TGTGCCAGTTCTCCCCCGAATCTTGACCTATATGGCTACACCTTC	CASSPPNLDLYGYTF
TRBV25-1	-	TRBJ2-7	TRBD2	TGTGCCAGCACCTTCCCGACTAGCGGGAACTACGAGCAGTACTTC	CASTFPTSGNYEQYF
TRBV9	few	TRBJ1-1	-	TGTGCCAGCAGCACAACAGGGAACACTGAAGCTTTCTTT	CASSTTGNTEAFF
TRBV5-1	-	TRBJ2-1	TRBD2	TGCGCCAGTACCGCCAGCGGGGGGGCGGGTAATGAGCAGTTCTTC	CASTASGGAGNEQFF
TRBV2	-	TRBJ2-2	-	TGTGCCAGCAGTGAACAGGGTGGTGACACCGGGGAGCTGTTTTTT	CASSEQGGDTGELFF
TRBV6-1	-	TRBJ1-4	TRBD1	TGTGCCAGCAGTCCTACAGGGGGTTCTAATGAAAAACTGTTTTTT	CASSPTGGSNEKLFF
TRBV6-6	-	TRBJ2-1	-	TGTGCCAGCGGTTTTTTGGGAGCGGACCAGTTCTTC	CASGFLGADQFF
TRBV6-5	-	TRBJ2-7	-	TGTGCCAGCAGTTACTCGAGGGGGGGATACGAGCAGTACTTC	CASSYSRGGYEQYF
TRBV5-1	-	TRBJ1-1	-	TGCGCCAGCAGCTTCTCAGGAAAGACTGAAGCTTTCTTT	CASSFSGKTEAFF
TRBV6-1	-	TRBJ2-7	-	TGTGCCAGTGCCCGGGGTTCCCACGAGCAGTACTTC	CASARGSHEQYF
TRBV5-6	-	TRBJ2-1	TRBD1	TGTGCCAGCAGCCCGGACAGGGACAATGAGCAGTTCTTC	CASSPDRDNEQFF
TRBV5-4	-	TRBJ2-5	TRBD2	TGTGCCAGCAGCTTTCTTTCGGGACTAGCGGGAGTAGGAGAGACCCAGTACTTC	CASSFLSGLAGVGETQYF
TRBV6-6	once	TRBJ2-1	TRBD2	TGTGCCAGCAGTTATGGACTAGCGGGGTACAATGAGCAGTTCTTC	CASSYGLAGYNEQFF